This TCR beta chain came from a study of T cell repertoires in cytomegalovirus infection. About the research overall: As its CMV epitopes, the study selected recently identified HLA-C-restricted and well-studied HLA-B-restricted targets. Indications came from public TCR beta signatures; they pointed to CMV infection and to a matching HLA type.

The CDR3 runs 14 residues. CDR1 and CDR2 from the germline V gene are SGHRS and YFSETQ. With 1 base removed from V and 5 bases from J, the gap between germline ends came to 12 bases. TCRdb re-analysed the reads in MiXCR, keeping a single row per CDR3 protein. This sample has about 700,000 distinct CDR3 sequences, with around a third found just once. This clonotype was seen only a few times. Its antigen is not identified. Study-wide results and caveats: There were HLA-C-restricted CMV-specific TCR beta clonotypes dominating the ex vivo response. Identification of carriers of CMV plus the relevant HLA was performed using cumulative public TCR beta family frequency.

The receptor comes from a human donor in good health (CMV status not recorded). Some clones in this sample may be carry-over from other donors' samples. This sample comprised cultured PBMCs, obtained from culture after CMV antigen stimulation. The chain employs TRBV5-1 and TRBJ1-1; maybe TRBD1 (5 bases). The CDR3 protein is CASSLKRGGTEAFF. As DNA, the CDR3 is TGCGCCAGCAGCTTGAAAAGGGGAGGAACTGAAGCTTTCTTT.